Each of the 23 T cell receptor beta chains below was sequenced from the same sample in a study of cytomegalovirus exposure and HLA in healthy donors. The primer mix had 60 Vbeta and 13 Jbeta primers. TCRdb's copy holds only in-frame clones and misses some; the assay was immunoSEQ multiplex PCR. Of 150,000 to 160,000 clones detected, around 70% appear once; the ten largest clones hold 2.1%. Input material: PBMCs. The source is a man aged 25 to 40 in good health and CMV-seronegative.

In this sample, this clone turned up a few times. The chain uses TRBV5-1 and TRBJ2-7, with 7 nucleotides matching TRBD1. This CDR3 contains 13 residues. CDR1 and CDR2 from the germline V gene are SGHRS and YFSETQ. The trim removed 4 bases at V and 6 bases at J, leaving 7 bases unmatched. CDR3 nucleotide sequence: TGCGCCAGCAGCCTAGACAGGGTCGGCGAGCAGTACTTC. Translating it yields CASSLDRVGEQYF.

This clone was counted only a few times. One end of the junction does not line up with germline, which may come from a read error. This rearrangement joins TRBV6-6 to TRBJ2-7; TRBD1 agrees at 7 bases. CDR1 and CDR2 from the germline V gene are MNHNY and SVGAGI (reference sequence). This CDR3 is 16 amino acids long. The CDR3 loop is CASSYFTGASSHEQYF. CDR3 DNA sequence: TGTGCCAGCAGTTACTTCACAGGGGCTAGCTCCCACGAGCAGTACTTC.

V is TRBV15 and J is TRBJ2-5, with D unclear. The V end lost 0 bases, the J end lost 9 bases, and 14 bases lay between the germline ends. The length of the CDR3 is 14 residues. Per the germline V gene, CDR1 is LNHNV and CDR2 is YYDKDF (reference sequence). DNA of the CDR3: TGTGCCACCAGCAGAGATCGGGTTGGTACGTCCCAGTACTTC. Its translation is CATSRDRVGTSQYF.

The rearrangement joins TRBV7-9 to TRBJ1-1; D possibly corresponds to TRBD1 (5 bases). From germline, CDR1 is SEHNR and CDR2 FQNEAQ (reference sequence). The CDR3 contains 14 residues. Trimming removed 5 bases at V and 5 bases at J, with 15 bases between. The CDR3 region has the DNA TGTGCCAGCAGCCCTGCATGGGGCCCAACTGAAGCTTTCTTT. Translation: CASSPAWGPTEAFF.

The chain links TRBV27 to TRBJ2-7; D unclear. Trimming took 7 bases from V and 7 from J, leaving 5 bases between them. The length of the CDR3 is 9 residues. Per germline, CDR1 MNHEY and CDR2 SMNVEV (reference sequence). Here the CDR3 reads CASTREQYF. CDR3 nucleotides: TGTGCCAGCACCAGGGAGCAGTACTTC.

This clone was seen just once. The V and J genes are TRBV30 and TRBJ1-2; TRBD1 matches at 9 bases. The CDR3 covers 14 residues. From germline, CDR1 is GTSNPN and CDR2 SVGIG (reference sequence). V trimming: 2 bases; J trimming: 9 bases; junction bases outside the gene matches: 10. The CDR3 nucleotides are TGTGCCTGGAGTCCAAAAATGACAGGGGGACGCTACACCTTC. This codes for CAWSPKMTGGRYTF. Combining the CDR3 with reference TRBV30 and TRBJ1-2 gives the whole variable domain SQTIHQWPATLVQPVGSPLSLECTVEGTSNPNLYWYRQAAGRGLQLLFYSVGIGQISSEVPQNLSASRPQDRQFILSSKKLLLSDSGFYLCAWSPKMTGGRYTFGSGTRLTVV.

This clone turned up a few times. The chain recombines TRBV7-9 with TRBJ2-3, with 7 bases identical to TRBD1. Germline CDR1 and CDR2: SEHNR and FQNEAQ (reference sequence). CDR3 length: 16 residues. Unmatched junction bases numbered 7, after V lost 1 base and J lost 3 bases. CDR3: CASSLGGQTLTDTQYF. DNA for the CDR3: TGTGCCAGCAGCTTAGGGGGACAGACATTAACAGATACGCAGTATTTT.

The J gene is TRBJ2-3, the V gene TRBV5-8; D perhaps matches TRBD2 (5 bases). The CDR3 runs to 14 residues. Trimming stripped 4 bases from V and 2 bases from J, with 11 bases between. Per germline, CDR1 SGHTS and CDR2 YDEGEE. CDR3 region: CASSGLESTDTQYF. The CDR3 coding sequence is TGTGCCAGCAGCGGACTGGAATCCACAGATACGCAGTATTTT.

In nucleotides, the CDR3 is TGCGCCAGCAGCCAAGAGGACGGGAGCTACGAGCAGTACTTC. Amino acids: CASSQEDGSYEQYF. The chain carries TRBV4-1 and TRBJ2-5; maybe TRBD2 (6 bases). The end of the DNA is better explained by TRBJ2-7, so the J call may be wrong. The CDR3 length is 14 residues. CDR1 and CDR2 (germline): MGHRA, YSYEKL.

V usage is TRBV28 and J usage is TRBJ2-1; D call uncertain. The CDR3 has 11 amino acids. The V gene lost 2 bases and the J gene lost 8 bases, with 4 bases spanning the gap. Looked up from germline, CDR1 is MDHEN and CDR2 is SYDVKM. CDR3 sequence: CASSLVDEQFF. The CDR3 nucleotides read TGTGCCAGCAGTTTAGTCGATGAGCAGTTCTTC.

The chain joins TRBV14 to TRBJ2-3; D is possibly TRBD2 (6 bases). Germline V gives CDR1 SGHDN, CDR2 FVKESK. V was cut by 6 bases and J by 2 bases, with 12 bases left in between. The CDR3 totals 14 residues. The CDR3 bases are TGTGCCAGCAGAGGAGGGTCAAACACAGATACGCAGTATTTT. The encoded protein is CASRGGSNTDTQYF.

This clone was counted a few times. The V and J genes are TRBV7-9 and TRBJ2-2, with D maybe TRBD1 (5 bases). V dropped 4 bases and J dropped 0 bases, with 12 bases sitting between them. CDR3 length: 16 amino acids. Germline V lookup: CDR1 SEHNR, CDR2 FQNEAQ (reference sequence). CDR3 amino acids: CASSSTVLPNTGELFF. In DNA, the CDR3 is TGTGCCAGCAGCTCGACAGTTCTCCCGAACACCGGGGAGCTGTTTTTT. The full variable domain, rest sourced from reference TRBV7-9 and TRBJ2-2, is DTGVSQNPRHKITKRGQNVTFRCDPISEHNRLYWYRQTLGQGPEFLTYFQNEAQLEKSRLLSDRFSAERPKGSFSTLEIQRTEQGDSAMYLCASSSTVLPNTGELFFGEGSRLTVL.

The chain recombines TRBV4-3 with TRBJ2-1; possible D gene TRBD1, 5 bases. Germline CDR1 is LGHNA and CDR2 is YSLEER. Trimming removed 0 bases from V and 3 bases from J, with 9 bases in between. This CDR3 contains 15 residues. The CDR3 loop is CASSQEKGFYNEQFF. The CDR3 nucleotides read TGCGCCAGCAGCCAAGAAAAGGGGTTCTACAATGAGCAGTTCTTC.

The sample holds a few counts of this clone. The genes are TRBV9 and TRBJ2-3; TRBD2 matches 10 bases. In germline, CDR1 is SGDLS, CDR2 YYNGEE. The CDR3 loop spans 16 amino acids. Trimming took 4 bases from V and 4 from J; bases not matched to a gene: 9. CDR3 amino acids: CASSPPGLATADTQYF. CDR3 DNA sequence: TGTGCCAGCAGCCCCCCGGGACTAGCGACAGCAGATACGCAGTATTTT.

This clone occurred a few times. This CDR3 reads CASSRLYNEQFF. The CDR3 nucleotides are TGTGCCAGCAGCCGGTTGTACAATGAGCAGTTCTTC. The chain employs TRBV11-2 and TRBJ2-1; D not certain. The CDR3 has 12 amino acids. With 5 bases removed from V and 4 bases from J, the gap between germline ends came to 6 bases. The germline gives CDR1 SGHAT, CDR2 FQNNGV.

The chain couples TRBV27 to TRBJ1-6; D might be TRBD1 (5 bases). CDR3 length: 11 residues. V was clipped by 8 bases and J by 11 bases, with 10 bases between them. Germline V gives CDR1 MNHEY, CDR2 SMNVEV (reference sequence). Here the CDR3 reads CASPPGTPLHF. The DNA for the CDR3 is TGTGCCAGCCCGCCAGGGACACCCCTCCACTTT.

The genes are TRBV5-1 and TRBJ2-3, with TRBD2 matching over 9 bases. The junction had 5 bases not matched to a gene; V was cut back by 0 bases and J by 3 bases. The CDR3 has 16 amino acids. In germline, CDR1 is SGHRS, CDR2 YFSETQ. The DNA for the CDR3 is TGCGCCAGCAGCTTGGGGGGGCTAGCGGGGACAGATACGCAGTATTTT. Protein: CASSLGGLAGTDTQYF. Full variable domain (outside the CDR3, taken from reference TRBV5-1 and TRBJ2-3): KAGVTQTPRYLIKTRGQQVTLSCSPISGHRSVSWYQQTPGQGLQFLFEYFSETQRNKGNFPGRFSGRQFSNSRSEMNVSTLELGDSALYLCASSLGGLAGTDTQYFGPGTRLTVL.

The rearrangement uses TRBV11-2 and TRBJ2-5, with 10 nucleotides matching TRBD2. Germline assignment: CDR1 SGHAT and CDR2 FQNNGV. This CDR3 is 15 amino acids long. V lost 5 bases, J lost 1 base, and 4 bases stayed unmatched. CDR3 sequence (DNA): TGTGCCAGCAGCCTTAGCGGGGGGCCCCAAGAGACCCAGTACTTC. Encoded protein: CASSLSGGPQETQYF.

This clone was counted only a few times. The V call is TRBV7-2, the J call TRBJ1-1; D perhaps matches TRBD1 (6 bases). The CDR3 extends over 13 amino acids. Germline V gene lookup returns CDR1 SGHTA and CDR2 FQGNSA. Trimming cost V 3 bases and J 7 bases, with 12 bases left between them. The CDR3, as DNA: TGTGCCAGCAGCTTTCGTGAAGGGGGTGAAGCTTTCTTT. Its translation is CASSFREGGEAFF.

This clone was detected a few times. The V and J genes are TRBV19 and TRBJ1-2, with D uncertain. V gave up 3 bases and J gave up 8 bases, with 10 bases separating them. CDR1 LNHDA and CDR2 SQIVND come from the germline V gene (reference sequence). The CDR3 contains 12 residues. The CDR3 loop is CASSIEAGGYTF. In DNA form, the CDR3 reads TGTGCCAGTAGTATCGAGGCTGGAGGCTACACCTTC.

V usage is TRBV5-1 and J usage is TRBJ2-5; tentatively, D is TRBD1 (6 bases). The last part of the DNA fits TRBJ2-7 better; the J call may be wrong. The germline V gene encodes CDR1 SGHRS and CDR2 YFSETQ. The CDR3 runs to 13 residues. CDR3 nucleotides: TGCGCCAGCATACCGGACAGCTCCTACGAGCAGTACTTC. It codes for CASIPDSSYEQYF.

This clone has more than one count but fewer than ten. The chain joins TRBV4-2 to TRBJ1-3, with D tentatively TRBD1 (6 bases). The CDR3 length is 15 residues. Germline-derived CDR1 and CDR2 are LGHNA and YNFKEQ. Trimming stripped 0 bases from V and 1 base from J, with 7 bases between. The CDR3 loop reads CASSQDTGSGNTIYF. CDR3 sequence (DNA): TGTGCCAGCAGCCAAGACACAGGGTCTGGAAACACCATATATTTT.

This clone was observed a handful of times. The chain has TRBV19 and TRBJ1-1, with D possibly being TRBD1 (6 bases). This CDR3 has 15 amino acids. Germline V gene lookup returns CDR1 LNHDA and CDR2 SQIVND (reference sequence). Trimming stripped 6 bases from V and 0 bases from J, with 14 bases between. The CDR3: CASRSGQSMNTEAFF. In nucleotides, the CDR3 is TGTGCCAGTAGAAGCGGACAGTCCATGAACACTGAAGCTTTCTTT.